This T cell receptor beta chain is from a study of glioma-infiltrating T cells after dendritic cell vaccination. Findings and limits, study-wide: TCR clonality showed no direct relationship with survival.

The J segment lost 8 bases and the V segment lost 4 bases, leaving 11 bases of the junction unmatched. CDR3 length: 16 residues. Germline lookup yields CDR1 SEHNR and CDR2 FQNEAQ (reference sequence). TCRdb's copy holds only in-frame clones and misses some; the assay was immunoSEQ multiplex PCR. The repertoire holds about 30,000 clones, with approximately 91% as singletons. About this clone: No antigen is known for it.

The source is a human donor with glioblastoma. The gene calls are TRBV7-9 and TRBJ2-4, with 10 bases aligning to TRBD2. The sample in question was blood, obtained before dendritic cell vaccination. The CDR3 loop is CASSSPLASGGHIQYF. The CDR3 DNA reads TGTGCCAGCAGCTCACCGTTGGCTAGCGGGGGTCACATTCAGTACTTC.